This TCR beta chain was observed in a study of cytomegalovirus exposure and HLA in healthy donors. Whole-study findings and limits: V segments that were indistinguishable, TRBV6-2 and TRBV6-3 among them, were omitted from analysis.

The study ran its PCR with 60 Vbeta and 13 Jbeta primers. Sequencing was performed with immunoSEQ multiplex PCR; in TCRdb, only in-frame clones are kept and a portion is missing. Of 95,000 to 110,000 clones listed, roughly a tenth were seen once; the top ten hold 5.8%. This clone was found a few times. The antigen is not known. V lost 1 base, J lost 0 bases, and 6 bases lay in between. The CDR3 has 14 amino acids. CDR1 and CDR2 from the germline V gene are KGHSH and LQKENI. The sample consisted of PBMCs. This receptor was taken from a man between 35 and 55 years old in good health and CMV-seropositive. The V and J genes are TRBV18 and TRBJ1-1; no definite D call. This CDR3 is CASSPQNMNTEAFF. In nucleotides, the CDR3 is TGTGCCAGCTCACCACAGAACATGAACACTGAAGCTTTCTTT.